By sample fraction, the clone carrying this T cell receptor (beta chain) is large. Its antigen is undetermined. This table comes from immunoSEQ multiplex PCR, and its TCRdb copy is limited to in-frame clones, with some not included. The sample lists roughly 4,000 clones; around 75% were seen once. This sample is drawn from a study of radiation and T cells in renal cell carcinoma. Overall study findings and caveats: Only small tumor regions of about 1.1 g were sampled. Dominant CDR3 motifs were more common in irradiated tumors than controls. Irradiated tumors had higher TCR clonality than control tumors.

The CDR3 runs 11 residues. The germline V gene encodes CDR1 SGHNT and CDR2 YYREEE (reference sequence). With 4 bases removed from V and 5 bases from J, the gap between germline ends came to 7 bases. As to treatment: treatment-naive control, cytoreductive nephrectomy. The TCR sequence derives from a man aged 45-65 years with renal cell carcinoma. The sequencing here drew on tumor tissue, taken from a patient whose treatment was nephrectomy without radiotherapy. The chain joins TRBV5-4 to TRBJ2-7, with D uncertain. The CDR3 reads CASSVGNEQYF. The CDR3 DNA is TGTGCCAGCAGCGTGGGGAACGAGCAGTACTTC.